This T cell receptor (beta chain) originates from a study of tumor-infiltrating lymphocytes in primary liver carcinoma. Starting material of roughly 550 ng total RNA yielded TCR beta cDNA via a constant-region primer. Library construction for TCR beta comprised three nested multiplex PCR rounds performed with slightly modified ARM-PCR. It was with TRBV1-TRBV30 forward primers and a C-beta reverse primer that the first two PCR rounds were run, at approximately 10 cycles each. From the multiplex PCR reads, TCRdb called clonotypes with MiXCR, one entry per CDR3 protein. The table shows 150,000 to 200,000 distinct CDR3 sequences, with 85% occurring only once. The CDR3 spans 16 residues. V lost 7 bases to trimming and J lost 6 bases; unmatched junction nucleotides: 18. From germline, CDR1 is SQVTM and CDR2 ANQGSEA. With respect to this clonotype: Its antigen is not identified.

General study points: Representation across all five tumor regions was limited to only about 7-25% of top clones. With p = 0.039, the top-250-clone fraction in tumors significantly exceeded that in blood.

Joint extraction of RNA and DNA used about 17-32 mg of bulk tissue that was unsorted. Each sampled tumor had five separate regions taken from it. Over 80% of the cells in every tumor sample were viable tumor cells. The sequence derives from a middle-aged man with primary liver carcinoma and hepatitis B virus infection. The source material was tumor tissue from primary liver carcinoma. J is TRBJ2-5 and V is TRBV29-1; TRBD1 matches 9 bases. CDR3 in DNA: TGCAGCGCCCAAGGTCACGGTACAGGGGGCATGAAGACCCAGTACTTC. It codes for CSAQGHGTGGMKTQYF.